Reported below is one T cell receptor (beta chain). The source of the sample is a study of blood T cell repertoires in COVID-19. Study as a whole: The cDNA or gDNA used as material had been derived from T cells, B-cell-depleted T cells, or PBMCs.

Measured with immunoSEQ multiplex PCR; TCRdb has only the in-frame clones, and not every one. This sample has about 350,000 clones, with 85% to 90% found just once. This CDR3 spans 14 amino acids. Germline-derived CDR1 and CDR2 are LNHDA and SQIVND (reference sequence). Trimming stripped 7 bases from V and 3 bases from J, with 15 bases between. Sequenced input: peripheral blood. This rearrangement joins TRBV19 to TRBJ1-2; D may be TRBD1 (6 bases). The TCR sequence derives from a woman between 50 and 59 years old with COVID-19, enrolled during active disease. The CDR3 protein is CASTETGKDYGYTF. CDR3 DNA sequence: TGTGCCAGTACAGAAACAGGGAAGGACTATGGCTACACCTTC.